This TCR beta chain was identified in a study of cytotoxic CD8 clonotypes in ibrutinib-treated CLL. V was cut by 5 bases and J by 1 base, with 9 bases left in between. Germline V gene lookup returns CDR1 GTSNPN and CDR2 SVGIG (reference sequence). The CDR3 covers 13 residues. Data came from immunoSEQ multiplex PCR; TCRdb stores just in-frame clones and leaves some out. The sample includes about 160,000 clones, approximately 84% seen only once; the top ten take about 4.3%. The clonotype originates from a human donor with chronic lymphocytic leukemia. This specimen was PBMCs, taken after 24 months of ibrutinib treatment. The J gene is TRBJ1-5, the V gene TRBV30; D is perhaps TRBD1 (6 bases). The CDR3 DNA sequence: TGTGCCTGGGGACAGATGAGCAATCAGCCCCAGCATTTT. Protein: CAWGQMSNQPQHF.